A single sample is the source of the 32 T cell receptor beta chains below, sequenced in a study of OX40 agonist ivuxolimab in advanced cancers. Produced via immunoSEQ multiplex PCR; TCRdb's table is partial and in-frame only. The sample carries about 69,000 clones, 90% recorded once. The source material was CD4+ or CD8+ T cells sorted from blood, sampled in a trial of the OX40 agonist ivuxolimab. The receptors originated from an adult with an advanced solid tumor such as melanoma, head and neck, liver or kidney cancer.

This sequence joins TRBV7-2 and TRBJ2-1, with 11 bases identical to TRBD2. Germline V gives CDR1 SGHTA, CDR2 FQGNSA. The CDR3 contains 16 residues. The ends lost 2 bases at V and 9 bases at J; junction bases unmatched: 9. The CDR3: CASSLIAGGPLGEQFF. The CDR3 nucleotides read TGTGCCAGCAGCTTAATAGCGGGAGGGCCTCTCGGTGAGCAGTTCTTC. Looking up the rest from reference TRBV7-2 and TRBJ2-1 gives the full variable domain: GAGVSQSPSNKVTEKGKDVELRCDPISGHTALYWYRQSLGQGLEFLIYFQGNSAPDKSGLPSDRFSAERTGGSVSTLTIQRTQQEDSAVYLCASSLIAGGPLGEQFFGPGTRLTVL.

The V gene is TRBV14, the J gene TRBJ2-2; either TRBD1 or TRBD2 may fit D (5 bases each). CDR1 is SGHDN, CDR2 FVKESK, per germline. V was trimmed by 6 bases and J by 5 bases, leaving 10 bases between them. The CDR3 contains 13 residues. The chain's CDR3 is CASRGDATGELFF. CDR3 sequence (DNA): TGTGCCAGCAGAGGGGACGCTACCGGGGAGCTGTTTTTT.

V gene TRBV28 combines with J gene TRBJ1-1; D is possibly TRBD1 (6 bases). V lost 7 bases, J lost 11 bases, and 17 bases lay in between. This CDR3 region has 12 residues. The germline V gene encodes CDR1 MDHEN and CDR2 SYDVKM. CDR3 protein: CASKQGGNEAFF. The CDR3, as DNA: TGTGCCAGCAAGCAAGGGGGGAACGAGGCTTTCTTT.

The rearrangement links TRBV20-1 to TRBJ1-2; D perhaps matches TRBD1 (6 bases). The ends were cut back, 6 bases at V and 4 bases at J, with 9 bases in the middle. Germline assignment: CDR1 DFQATT and CDR2 SNEGSKA (reference sequence). The CDR3 is 11 residues long. This CDR3 is CSAGHTYGYTF. The CDR3 DNA reads TGCAGTGCGGGACACACCTATGGCTACACCTTC.

This chain uses TRBV11-2 with TRBJ2-1; D possibly matches TRBD1 or TRBD2 (5 bases each). Trimming shortened V by 4 bases and J by 8 bases, and 24 bases separated the two germline ends. CDR1 and CDR2 from the germline V gene are SGHAT and FQNNGV. The CDR3 sequence is 17 residues long. The CDR3 is CASSSILGRRGPHEQFF. As DNA, the CDR3 is TGTGCCAGCAGCTCCATCCTGGGACGTCGCGGGCCCCATGAGCAGTTCTTC. The full variable domain, its missing parts supplied by reference TRBV11-2 and TRBJ2-1, is EAGVAQSPRYKIIEKRQSVAFWCNPISGHATLYWYQQILGQGPKLLIQFQNNGVVDDSQLPKDRFSAERLKGVDSTLKIQPAKLEDSAVYLCASSSILGRRGPHEQFFGPGTRLTVL.

The J gene is TRBJ1-6, the V gene TRBV2; D call uncertain. The CDR3 totals 13 residues. With 4 bases removed from V and 13 bases from J, the gap between germline ends came to 14 bases. The germline V gene has CDR1 SNHLY and CDR2 FYNNEI. CDR3 coding DNA: TGTGCCAGCAGTGCGGGATCCGATACCCCCCTCCACTTT. The encoded protein is CASSAGSDTPLHF.

The gene calls are TRBV14 and TRBJ2-5, with 8 bases identical to TRBD2. Looked up from germline, CDR1 is SGHDN and CDR2 is FVKESK. V lost 3 bases, J lost 9 bases, and 9 bases stayed unmatched. The CDR3 totals 14 residues. The CDR3 DNA reads TGTGCCAGCAGCCACACATACCCGGGGGGGGCCCAGTACTTC. Its protein product is CASSHTYPGGAQYF.

This clone was detected only a few times. The chain combines TRBV11-3 with TRBJ2-5; TRBD2 agrees at 12 bases. The CDR3 is 19 amino acids. In germline, CDR1 is SGHNT, CDR2 YENEEA. Unmatched junction bases numbered 18, after V lost 5 bases and J lost 5 bases. The CDR3 bases are TGTGCCAGCAGCACCTGGGGGCTAGCGGGAGGGCCGGGGACGGAGACCCAGTACTTC. This translates into CASSTWGLAGGPGTETQYF.

The CDR3, as DNA: TGCAGTGCTTTCCAGGGTGCGCAGTATTTT. The encoded protein is CSAFQGAQYF. The chain links TRBV20-1 to TRBJ2-3, with D perhaps matching TRBD1 (5 bases). The CDR3 covers 10 residues. Trimming shortened V by 5 bases and J by 10 bases, and 10 bases separated the two germline ends. Germline assignment: CDR1 DFQATT and CDR2 SNEGSKA (reference sequence).

The rearrangement joins TRBV30 to TRBJ2-5; the D gene is possibly TRBD2 (6 bases). CDR3 length: 11 amino acids. V lost 5 bases, J lost 5 bases, and 9 bases lay in between. From germline, CDR1 is GTSNPN and CDR2 SVGIG (reference sequence). CDR3 DNA: TGTGCCTGGCGGGAGTGGGAGACCCAGTACTTC. Protein: CAWREWETQYF.

The chain uses TRBV15 and TRBJ2-3, with 9 bases identical to TRBD2. This CDR3 has 17 residues. With V trimmed by 3 bases and J by 5 bases, 12 bases remained unmatched. Looked up from germline, CDR1 is LNHNV and CDR2 is YYDKDF (reference sequence). CDR3 loop: CATSSQLAGVIGDTQYF. The CDR3 nucleotides are TGTGCCACCAGCAGCCAGTTAGCGGGAGTAATCGGAGATACGCAGTATTTT.

This clone appeared a few times. The chain links TRBV28 to TRBJ1-2; 7 positions agree with TRBD1. The length of the CDR3 is 11 residues. Germline-derived CDR1 and CDR2 are MDHEN and SYDVKM. Trimming cost V 8 bases and J 5 bases; bases outside gene matches: 2. CDR3 residues: CASGTEYGYTF. The CDR3 nucleotides read TGTGCCAGCGGGACAGAATATGGCTACACCTTC.

The genes are TRBV7-3 and TRBJ2-2, with D unresolved. V was cut by 4 bases and J by 4 bases, with 4 bases left in between. This CDR3 is 12 amino acids long. Germline V CDR1 and CDR2: SGHTA, FQGTGA. The CDR3 bases are TGTGCCAGCAGCTACTCCACCGGGGAGCTGTTTTTT. This encodes CASSYSTGELFF.

The chain uses TRBV7-9 and TRBJ2-7; weak D call: TRBD2 (5 bases). CDR1 and CDR2 (germline): SEHNR, FQNEAQ (reference sequence). The CDR3 runs to 12 residues. Trimming left V 6 bases short and J 5 bases short, with 11 bases between. The DNA of the CDR3 is TGTGCCAGCAGTCAGGACTCTCACGAGCAGTACTTC. This sequence encodes CASSQDSHEQYF.

This chain uses TRBV7-2 with TRBJ2-2; 7 bases line up with TRBD2. This CDR3 region has 14 residues. J was trimmed by 7 bases and V by 5 bases; bases with no gene match: 7. Germline V CDR1 and CDR2: SGHTA, FQGNSA. The CDR3 coding sequence is TGTGCCAGCAGCCGTGGACTAGGGGTCGGGGAGCTGTTTTTT. Translating it yields CASSRGLGVGELFF.

The chain has TRBV7-2 and TRBJ2-5; 8 nucleotides agree with TRBD2. V lost 3 bases, J lost 1 base, and 7 bases stayed unmatched. Germline V CDR1 and CDR2: SGHTA, FQGNSA. The CDR3 extends over 16 amino acids. CDR3 region: CASSFGLALPQETQYF. The CDR3 DNA is TGTGCCAGCAGCTTTGGACTAGCTCTTCCCCAAGAGACCCAGTACTTC.

The chain carries TRBV19 and TRBJ2-2; 14 positions agree with TRBD2. V lost 4 bases to trimming and J lost 5 bases; unmatched junction nucleotides: 3. CDR1 LNHDA and CDR2 SQIVND come from the germline V gene (reference sequence). The CDR3 runs to 16 residues. The DNA of the CDR3 is TGTGCCAGTAGTAATGGACTAGCGGGAGGTACCGGGGAGCTGTTTTTT. Protein: CASSNGLAGGTGELFF.

The chain joins TRBV20-1 to TRBJ2-3; D not certain. Looked up from germline, CDR1 is DFQATT and CDR2 is SNEGSKA (reference sequence). This CDR3 comprises 11 residues. The V end lost 4 bases, the J end lost 3 bases, and 5 bases lay between the germline ends. The DNA for the CDR3 is TGCAGTGCTAAACCAACAGATACGCAGTATTTT. Translated, it gives CSAKPTDTQYF.

The chain links TRBV28 to TRBJ1-5, with 7 positions matching TRBD1. CDR3 length: 13 amino acids. J was trimmed by 7 bases and V by 7 bases; bases with no gene match: 7. Per germline, CDR1 MDHEN and CDR2 SYDVKM. DNA of the CDR3: TGTGCCAGCAAACTCCAGGGGGGGCAGCCCCAGCATTTT. Protein product: CASKLQGGQPQHF.

The J gene is TRBJ2-4, the V gene TRBV11-3; no clear D gene. The CDR3 length is 12 residues. Per germline, CDR1 SGHNT and CDR2 YENEEA. V gave up 5 bases and J gave up 9 bases, with 11 bases separating them. The CDR3: CASSPTQGIQYF. In DNA form, the CDR3 reads TGTGCCAGCAGCCCCACACAAGGCATTCAGTACTTC.

Notes on this clone: Mismatch with germline at one junction end may stem from a read error. V gene TRBV27 combines with J gene TRBJ2-2; 10 bases fit TRBD2. The CDR3 spans 17 residues. Germline CDR1 MNHEY, CDR2 SMNVEV (reference sequence). The CDR3 region is CASSLPSGRTNSGELFF. CDR3 sequence (DNA): TGTGCCAGCAGTTTACCTAGCGGGAGAACCAACAGCGGGGAGCTGTTTTTT.

The chain uses TRBV19 and TRBJ2-7, with D possibly matching TRBD1 (6 bases). This CDR3 comprises 16 residues. Germline V gene lookup returns CDR1 LNHDA and CDR2 SQIVND (reference sequence). Trimming shortened V by 6 bases and J by 0 bases, and 18 bases separated the two germline ends. The chain's CDR3 is CASSPLWGLSSYEQYF. CDR3 DNA sequence: TGTGCCAGTAGCCCCTTATGGGGGCTGAGCTCCTACGAGCAGTACTTC.

The J gene is TRBJ2-1, the V gene TRBV5-1; 7 nucleotides agree with TRBD2. The CDR3 totals 14 residues. V shed 4 bases, J shed 6 bases, and the junction held 7 bases outside the gene matches. Per germline, CDR1 SGHRS and CDR2 YFSETQ. Written as DNA, the CDR3 is TGCGCCAGCAGCCTGGGAGGGCCATCCAATGAGCAGTTCTTC. It yields the protein CASSLGGPSNEQFF.

The rearrangement uses TRBV9 and TRBJ2-4; D is tentatively TRBD1 or TRBD2 (6 bases each). Germline V gene data show CDR1 as SGDLS and CDR2 as YYNGEE. Trimming cost V 2 bases and J 8 bases, with 17 bases left between them. This CDR3 comprises 15 residues. The DNA of the CDR3 is TGTGCCAGCAGCGTCGCCACAGGGCGGAGGGACATTCAGTACTTC. Encoded protein: CASSVATGRRDIQYF.

The rearrangement uses TRBV7-6 and TRBJ1-1; D is undetermined. Per the germline V gene, CDR1 is SGHVS and CDR2 is FNYEAQ. The CDR3 consists of 13 residues. Trimming took off 1 base at V and 5 bases at J, with 8 bases between the two ends. The CDR3 reads CASSLGISTEAFF. CDR3 nucleotide sequence: TGTGCCAGCAGCTTAGGTATATCGACTGAAGCTTTCTTT.

The rearrangement uses TRBV7-2 and TRBJ2-3; 8 nucleotides line up with TRBD1. J lost 4 bases, V lost 6 bases, and 9 bases had no gene match. Germline V gives CDR1 SGHTA, CDR2 FQGNSA. This CDR3 has 15 residues. CDR3 region: CASRPPRTGSDTQYF. CDR3 nucleotides: TGTGCCAGCAGGCCCCCCCGGACAGGGTCAGATACGCAGTATTTT.

The chain carries TRBV9 and TRBJ2-4, with TRBD2 matching over 9 bases. The CDR3 runs to 15 residues. CDR1 SGDLS and CDR2 YYNGEE come from the germline V gene. With 0 bases clipped from V and 8 bases from J, the junction kept 6 bases outside the gene matches. The CDR3 sequence: CASSVENSGSHIQYF. Written as DNA, the CDR3 is TGTGCCAGCAGCGTAGAGAATAGCGGGAGCCACATTCAGTACTTC.

The chain carries TRBV7-9 and TRBJ1-3; D is possibly TRBD1 (6 bases). From germline, CDR1 is SEHNR and CDR2 FQNEAQ (reference sequence). The length of the CDR3 is 14 residues. V lost 4 bases to trimming and J lost 3 bases, with 10 bases between them. CDR3 sequence: CASSYGTLGNTIYF. The CDR3 DNA reads TGTGCCAGCAGCTATGGGACACTTGGAAACACCATATATTTT.

In its sample, this clone was seen once. The gene calls are TRBV4-3 and TRBJ2-5; 15 bases fit TRBD2. CDR3 length equals 15 residues. V trimming: 4 bases; J trimming: 5 bases; junction bases outside the gene matches: 2. CDR1 LGHNA and CDR2 YSLEER come from the germline V gene. This CDR3 reads CASSLGLAGGETQYF. The CDR3, as DNA: TGCGCCAGCAGCCTGGGACTAGCGGGAGGCGAGACCCAGTACTTC.

The V and J genes are TRBV7-3 and TRBJ2-2; 14 bases align to TRBD2. CDR3 length: 16 amino acids. Germline V gene data show CDR1 as SGHTA and CDR2 as FQGTGA. Unmatched junction bases numbered 5, after V lost 7 bases and J lost 4 bases. The CDR3 here is CASTLGLAGATGELFF. The DNA of the CDR3 is TGTGCCAGCACCCTGGGACTAGCGGGAGCCACCGGGGAGCTGTTTTTT.

This chain uses TRBV4-2 with TRBJ2-6; D is undetermined. CDR1 and CDR2 from the germline V gene are LGHNA and YNFKEQ. The CDR3 runs 15 residues. V was clipped by 0 bases and J by 1 base, with 4 bases between them. The CDR3 region is CASSQEISGANVLTF. The CDR3 nucleotides read TGTGCCAGCAGCCAAGAAATTTCTGGGGCCAACGTCCTGACTTTC.

The chain joins TRBV5-1 to TRBJ1-2, with D possibly matching TRBD1 (5 bases). V lost 4 bases, J lost 7 bases, and 23 bases lay in between. Per germline, CDR1 SGHRS and CDR2 YFSETQ. CDR3 size: 16 residues. The CDR3 spells CASSSGVTGSRGGYTF. CDR3 coding DNA: TGCGCCAGCAGCAGTGGGGTAACAGGCTCAAGGGGTGGCTACACCTTC.